This T cell receptor (beta chain) was recovered during a study of T cell responses to AZD1222 COVID-19 vaccine. CDR1 MNHEY and CDR2 SVGAGI come from the germline V gene. The CDR3 is 14 amino acids. V shed 2 bases and J shed 2 bases, with 10 bases lying between them. The method was immunoSEQ multiplex PCR; TCRdb's version includes in-frame clones alone and lacks a portion of them. The sample gives 190,000 or so clones, around 90% of which show up once; roughly 25% is in the top ten. The receptor comes from an adult who received the AZD1222 COVID-19 vaccine. The specimen was peripheral blood, collected 28 days after the second AZD1222 dose. The V gene is TRBV6-5, the J gene TRBJ2-7; D unclear. Written as DNA, the CDR3 is TGTGCCAGCAGTTACCTGGACGGAACCTACGAGCAGTACTTC. Amino acids: CASSYLDGTYEQYF.